This T cell receptor beta chain was documented in a study of T cells after yellow fever vaccination. As for the study in general: The fractions with low cell numbers were processed using SMART-Seq v4 Ultra Low Input. Study-level findings and limits: The secondary T-cell response peaked on day 5, not day 15, but was weaker. Boosting was followed by the reappearance of most primary-vaccination clones (approximately 95% CD4, 85% to 90% CD8).

This clonotype was counted only a few times. The antigen is unknown. Template switching with 5'RACE generated the TCR cDNA and added a universal primer site and UMIs. MiXCR was run by TCRdb on the 5' RACE reads, yielding one entry per CDR3 protein. Among around 300,000 distinct CDR3 sequences listed, about 4% were seen once. This TCR was recovered from a man younger than 35 who received the YFV17D yellow fever vaccine. Here the sequenced sample was PBMCs, taken 5 days after the yellow fever booster vaccination.

The CDR3 sequence: CASRGLGDYGYTF. In DNA form, the CDR3 reads TGTGCCAGCAGGGGGCTCGGAGACTATGGCTACACCTTC. V and J are TRBV19 and TRBJ1-2; 8 bases map to TRBD1. This CDR3 spans 13 amino acids. Trimming at V came to 9 bases and at J to 3 bases, leaving 6 bases not matched to a gene. The germline CDR1 and CDR2 sequences are LNHDA and SQIVND (reference sequence).